A single sample is the source of the 22 T cell receptor beta chains below, sequenced in a study of cytomegalovirus exposure and HLA in healthy donors. A multiplex PCR was run with 60 Vbeta primers and 13 Jbeta primers. Sequencing was performed with immunoSEQ multiplex PCR; in TCRdb, only in-frame clones are kept and a portion is missing. The sample includes approximately 120,000 clones, roughly two thirds of them seen just once. Sequences were obtained from PBMCs. These receptors were obtained from a man aged 40-49 years in good health and CMV-seronegative.

This chain connects TRBV9 to TRBJ2-1; 7 nucleotides line up with TRBD1. The V gene's germline CDR1 is SGDLS and CDR2 YYNGEE. J gave up 6 bases and V 3 bases, and 12 bases lay outside the gene matches. The CDR3 has 16 amino acids. In nucleotides, the CDR3 is TGTGCCAGCAGCGGTCCGTTGGGCAGGGGGTTCAATGAGCAGTTCTTC. It codes for CASSGPLGRGFNEQFF.

This clone has just a few counts. V is TRBV7-2 and J is TRBJ1-1, with TRBD1 identical over 7 bases. The CDR3 extends over 16 amino acids. Losses at the gene ends were 7 bases for V and 6 bases for J; bases not matched to a gene: 17. Per the germline V gene, CDR1 is SGHTA and CDR2 is FQGNSA. Here the CDR3 reads CASTPRDSFFTAEAFF. The CDR3 DNA sequence: TGTGCCAGCACCCCCCGGGACAGTTTCTTCACCGCTGAAGCTTTCTTT.

The chain employs TRBV7-2 and TRBJ1-5; perhaps TRBD1 as D (5 bases). CDR1 and CDR2 from the germline V gene are SGHTA and FQGNSA. Trimming left V 2 bases short and J 5 bases short, with 13 bases between. The CDR3 contains 15 residues. The CDR3 here is CASSLSGVGHQPQHF. CDR3 in DNA: TGTGCCAGCAGCTTAAGCGGGGTGGGACATCAGCCCCAGCATTTT.

The rearrangement uses TRBV27 and TRBJ1-5; the D gene is possibly TRBD1 (5 bases). The CDR3 totals 15 residues. V gave up 0 bases and J gave up 4 bases, with 10 bases separating them. The germline gives CDR1 MNHEY, CDR2 SMNVEV (reference sequence). The CDR3, as DNA: TGTGCCAGCAGTTTATCCCCACAGGCGAATCAGCCCCAGCATTTT. Amino acids: CASSLSPQANQPQHF.

The rearrangement uses TRBV2 and TRBJ1-4; D is undetermined. The CDR3 totals 15 residues. From germline, CDR1 is SNHLY and CDR2 FYNNEI. Trimming took 2 bases from V and 3 from J, leaving 10 bases between them. The CDR3 DNA reads TGTGCCAGCAGTGAACAGGTCGGATCTAATGAAAAACTGTTTTTT. This codes for CASSEQVGSNEKLFF.

The chain recombines TRBV10-3 with TRBJ2-1; 8 nucleotides match TRBD2. Germline-derived CDR1 and CDR2 are ENHRY and SYGVKD. CDR3 length: 13 amino acids. J lost 3 bases, V lost 10 bases, and 5 bases had no gene match. CDR3 loop: CATAGGLYNEQFF. The DNA for the CDR3 is TGTGCCACTGCGGGGGGTCTCTACAATGAGCAGTTCTTC.

This rearrangement joins TRBV6-1 to TRBJ1-2; D ambiguous. V gave up 6 bases and J gave up 4 bases, with 15 bases separating them. Germline V gene data show CDR1 as MNHNS and CDR2 as SASEGT. CDR3 size: 14 residues. CDR3 sequence: CASSATNRGYGYTF. The CDR3, as DNA: TGTGCCAGCAGCGCTACTAATAGAGGCTATGGCTACACCTTC.

The chain employs TRBV29-1 and TRBJ2-2; D is ambiguous. CDR1 is SQVTM, CDR2 ANQGSEA, per germline. The germline V and J ends were trimmed by 7 bases and 0 bases, with 12 bases remaining between them. This CDR3 spans 14 amino acids. The CDR3 here is CSAQESANTGELFF. DNA of the CDR3: TGCAGCGCCCAAGAGTCGGCGAACACCGGGGAGCTGTTTTTT.

In its sample, this clone was seen a few times. This chain joins TRBV14 and TRBJ2-5; 11 bases fit TRBD2. Germline V lookup: CDR1 SGHDN, CDR2 FVKESK. The length of the CDR3 is 17 residues. J gave up 4 bases and V 1 base, and 8 bases lay outside the gene matches. This CDR3 is CASSQGWLAGGGETQYF. DNA for the CDR3: TGTGCCAGCAGCCAAGGATGGCTAGCGGGGGGCGGAGAGACCCAGTACTTC.

This clone was picked up a small number of times. The V gene is TRBV19, the J gene TRBJ2-7, with TRBD1 identical over 9 bases. Germline V gene data show CDR1 as LNHDA and CDR2 as SQIVND (reference sequence). The ends lost 5 bases at V and 5 bases at J; junction bases unmatched: 10. The CDR3 contains 15 residues. In DNA form, the CDR3 reads TGTGCCAGTAGTGCTCAACAGGGGGCGCGAGACGAGCAGTACTTC. Its protein is CASSAQQGARDEQYF. Full variable domain (outside the CDR3, taken from reference TRBV19 and TRBJ2-7): DGGITQSPKYLFRKEGQNVTLSCEQNLNHDAMYWYRQDPGQGLRLIYYSQIVNDFQKGDIAEGYSVSREKKESFPLTVTSAQKNPTAFYLCASSAQQGARDEQYFGPGTRLTVT.

The V and J genes are TRBV27 and TRBJ1-5, with D possibly TRBD1 on 5 matching bases. V shed 3 bases and J shed 1 base, with 7 bases lying between them. Germline CDR1 MNHEY, CDR2 SMNVEV (reference sequence). CDR3 size: 14 residues. The CDR3, as DNA: TGTGCCAGCAGTTTCGCAGGGAGCAATCAGCCCCAGCATTTT. Protein product: CASSFAGSNQPQHF.

Written as DNA, the CDR3 is TGTGCCAGCAGCCCCAACAGGTGGGGGCAGTACTTC. Translating gives CASSPNRWGQYF. The rearrangement joins TRBV7-2 to TRBJ2-7; a possible D gene is TRBD1 (5 bases). The germline V gene has CDR1 SGHTA and CDR2 FQGNSA. Deletions cut 5 bases from V and 9 bases from J, with 14 bases between. There are 12 residues in the CDR3.

V and J are TRBV5-6 and TRBJ1-2; D is ambiguous. This CDR3 region has 15 residues. Germline CDR1 and CDR2: SGHDT and YYEEEE. Trimming pared 4 bases from V and 5 bases from J, leaving 18 bases between. The CDR3 loop reads CASSPINPDSYGYTF. The CDR3 DNA sequence: TGTGCCAGCAGCCCCATAAATCCGGACTCTTATGGCTACACCTTC.

This clone showed up just once. The CDR3 is CASSIRQGARDYGYTF. The CDR3 DNA reads TGTGCCAGCAGCATACGGCAGGGGGCTCGGGACTATGGCTACACCTTC. This chain uses TRBV7-2 with TRBJ1-2, with 8 bases lining up with TRBD1. From germline, CDR1 is SGHTA and CDR2 FQGNSA. There are 16 residues in the CDR3. The J segment lost 3 bases and the V segment lost 5 bases, leaving 11 bases of the junction unmatched.

The rearrangement links TRBV6-5 to TRBJ1-1; a possible D gene is TRBD1 (5 bases). The V gene lost 7 bases and the J gene lost 5 bases, with 11 bases spanning the gap. This CDR3 comprises 12 residues. Germline-derived CDR1 and CDR2 are MNHEY and SVGAGI. DNA for the CDR3: TGTGCCAGCACCACGGGACTAACTGAAGCTTTCTTT. Translation gives CASTTGLTEAFF.

The chain carries TRBV28 and TRBJ2-7; TRBD2 might be the D (5 bases). Germline loops: CDR1 MDHEN, CDR2 SYDVKM. This CDR3 region has 14 residues. Trimming pared 3 bases from V and 1 base from J, leaving 10 bases between. CDR3 protein: CASSFVTRSYEQYF. The CDR3 nucleotides read TGTGCCAGCAGTTTTGTAACTAGGTCCTACGAGCAGTACTTC.

The rearrangement links TRBV28 to TRBJ2-1; tentatively, D is TRBD2 (7 bases). Germline V lookup: CDR1 MDHEN, CDR2 SYDVKM. CDR3 length: 16 amino acids. The V and J ends lost 2 bases and 9 bases respectively, with 20 bases between them. The CDR3 reads CASSLRGQGGGGEQFF. The CDR3 region has the DNA TGTGCCAGCAGTTTACGGGGTCAGGGAGGGGGGGGTGAGCAGTTCTTC.

This chain connects TRBV13 to TRBJ2-3; 9 nucleotides match TRBD1. The J segment lost 5 bases and the V segment lost 8 bases, leaving 8 bases of the junction unmatched. Germline CDR1 is PRHDT and CDR2 is FYEKMQ (reference sequence). There are 14 residues in the CDR3. The CDR3 region has the DNA TGTGCCAGCGGAACCGGGACAGGGAAAGATACGCAGTATTTT. This gives the protein CASGTGTGKDTQYF.

This chain links TRBV7-6 with TRBJ1-1; a weak D match, TRBD1 (6 bases). Germline lookup yields CDR1 SGHVS and CDR2 FNYEAQ. The CDR3 has 17 residues. The V and J ends lost 4 bases and 4 bases respectively, with 22 bases between them. CDR3 DNA: TGTGCCAGCAGCTCGACTTCTTCAACAGGGAGGGTCACTGAAGCTTTCTTT. Its translation: CASSSTSSTGRVTEAFF.

V and J are TRBV7-8 and TRBJ2-7; 8 bases match TRBD2. The CDR3 sequence is 16 residues long. Germline V gene sequence: CDR1 SGHVS, CDR2 FQNEAQ. After removal of 3 bases from V and 5 bases from J, the junction contained 12 bases not matched to a gene. The CDR3 spells CASSLAGGTRGDEQYF. The CDR3 nucleotides read TGTGCCAGCAGCTTGGCGGGGGGCACTAGAGGCGACGAGCAGTACTTC.

The chain carries TRBV6-6 and TRBJ1-6; D not certain. V dropped 6 bases and J dropped 7 bases, with 16 bases sitting between them. The CDR3 spans 15 residues. Germline V gives CDR1 MNHNY, CDR2 SVGAGI (reference sequence). The CDR3 protein is CASSLDLRGNSPLHF. CDR3 DNA sequence: TGTGCCAGCAGCCTGGACTTGAGAGGCAATTCACCCCTCCACTTT.

The chain carries TRBV4-2 and TRBJ2-1; perhaps TRBD2 as D (6 bases). Trimming left V 0 bases short and J 5 bases short, with 14 bases between. There are 16 residues in the CDR3. Germline V gene lookup returns CDR1 LGHNA and CDR2 YNFKEQ. CDR3 DNA sequence: TGTGCCAGCAGCCAAGATTTGGGCGGGAACGACAATGAGCAGTTCTTC. Protein sequence: CASSQDLGGNDNEQFF.